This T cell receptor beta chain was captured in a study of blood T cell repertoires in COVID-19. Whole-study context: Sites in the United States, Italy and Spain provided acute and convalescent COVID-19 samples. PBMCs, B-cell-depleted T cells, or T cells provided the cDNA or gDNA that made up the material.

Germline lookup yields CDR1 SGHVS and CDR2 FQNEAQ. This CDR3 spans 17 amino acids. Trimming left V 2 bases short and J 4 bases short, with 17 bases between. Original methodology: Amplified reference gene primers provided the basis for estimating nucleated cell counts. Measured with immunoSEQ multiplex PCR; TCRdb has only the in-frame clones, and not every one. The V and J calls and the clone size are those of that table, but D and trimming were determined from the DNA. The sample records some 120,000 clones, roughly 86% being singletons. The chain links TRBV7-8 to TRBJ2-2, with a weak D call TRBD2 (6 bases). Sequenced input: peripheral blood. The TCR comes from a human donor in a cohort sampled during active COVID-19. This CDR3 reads CASSLKYGRSPTGELFF. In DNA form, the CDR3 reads TGTGCCAGCAGCTTAAAGTACGGGAGATCACCCACCGGGGAGCTGTTTTTT.